This record concerns one T cell receptor (beta chain) sequence. The antigen is undetermined. These data are taken from a study of CD8+ T cells in alopecia areata. Points from the study as a whole: During tofacitinib treatment, many expanded lesional clones remained in scalp and blood.

Sequencing relied on a cDNA template that was reverse transcribed from extracted RNA. Profiling relied on immunoSEQ multiplex PCR, and the TCRdb table lists in-frame clones only, not all of them. The sample lists some 190,000 clones, 45% to 65% occurring once. Treatment indicated: oral pan-JAK inhibitor, 5-10 mg twice daily. The CDR3 consists of 16 residues. The trim removed 5 bases at V and 3 bases at J, leaving 7 bases unmatched. Germline CDR1 is MNHEY and CDR2 is SMNVEV (reference sequence). Sequencing was performed on CD4+ T cells sorted from blood, taken at week 4, from a patient treated with tofacitinib. This clonotype was sampled from a human donor with alopecia areata. The chain uses TRBV27 and TRBJ2-1, with 10 positions matching TRBD2. The CDR3 DNA is TGTGCCAGCAGTCCCCGTTTAGCGGGAGGCTACAATGAGCAGTTCTTC. It translates to CASSPRLAGGYNEQFF.